This entry is about one TCR beta chain. The data were produced by immunoSEQ multiplex PCR, yet TCRdb's version contains in-frame clones alone and is incomplete. The sample holds fewer than 200,000 clones, 85% to 90% seen once. Germline V gives CDR1 ENHRY, CDR2 SYGVKD. J lost 6 bases, V lost 10 bases, and 12 bases had no gene match. The CDR3 length is 14 residues. This entry is derived from a study of control samples from healthy donors and cancer patients. J is TRBJ2-1 and V is TRBV10-3; 7 positions match TRBD1. The specimen was blood. The receptor's source is a woman in her 50s in good health. CDR3 amino acids: CATTGQDLGNEQFF. Here the CDR3 DNA reads TGTGCCACCACCGGACAGGACCTCGGCAATGAGCAGTTCTTC.